This T cell receptor (beta chain) was identified in a study of blood T cell repertoires in COVID-19. This clone was seen once. The CDR3 runs 13 residues. CDR1 and CDR2 (germline): LGHNT, FRNRAP. Between the trimmed V and J ends, which lost 1 base and 7 bases, there was a span of 10 bases. Only in-frame clones appear in the TCRdb table, and some are missing; sequencing was by immunoSEQ multiplex PCR. The sample has 120,000 to 150,000 clones, 70% to 85% seen once. The sequenced material came from peripheral blood. V is TRBV12-5 and J is TRBJ2-5; D not certain. This TCR derives from a woman aged 50 to 65 in a cohort sampled during active or convalescent COVID-19. CDR3 nucleotides: TGTGCTAGTGGTTTGGGGCTACAGTGGACCCAGTACTTC. It yields the protein CASGLGLQWTQYF.